Below, 19 T cell receptor beta chains from the same sample are listed, as sequenced in a study of human T cells and chemical hapten exposure. It was from unfractionated whole blood that total RNA was extracted. Using its own MiXCR run on the 5' RACE reads, TCRdb lists one record per CDR3 protein. The table has about 81,000 distinct CDR3 sequences, approximately 8% seen once. The receptors come from a male donor in good health.

The table lists this clonotype with many counts. The chain has TRBV7-8 and TRBJ2-7; 8 bases fit TRBD2. In germline, CDR1 is SGHVS, CDR2 FQNEAQ. V gave up 3 bases and J gave up 0 bases; unmatched junction bases: 4. The length of the CDR3 is 15 residues. In nucleotides, the CDR3 is TGTGCCAGCAGCTTCTCTAGCGGGCCCTCCTACGAGCAGTACTTC. Protein product: CASSFSSGPSYEQYF. The full variable domain, completed using reference TRBV7-8 and TRBJ2-7, is GAGVSQSPRYKVAKRGQDVALRCDPISGHVSLFWYQQALGQGPEFLTYFQNEAQLDKSGLPSDRFFAERPEGSVSTLKIQRTQQEDSAVYLCASSFSSGPSYEQYFGPGTRLTVT.

This chain connects TRBV20-1 to TRBJ1-4; no clear D gene. Germline lookup yields CDR1 DFQATT and CDR2 SNEGSKA (reference sequence). Trimming stripped 0 bases from V and 5 bases from J, with 10 bases between. The CDR3 is 14 residues long. The CDR3 protein is CSARDDQENEKLFF. CDR3 sequence (DNA): TGCAGTGCTAGAGATGACCAGGAAAATGAAAAACTGTTTTTT.

Concerning this clonotype: Germline is not matched at one junction end, which may reflect a read error. The chain links TRBV5-1 to TRBJ1-2, with TRBD1 matching 7 bases. Germline V gives CDR1 SGHRS, CDR2 YFSETQ. This CDR3 is built from 13 residues. CDR3 residues: CASSRTGNYGDTF. CDR3 coding DNA: TGCGCCAGCAGCCGGACAGGAAACTATGGCGACACCTTC.

The chain combines TRBV5-1 with TRBJ2-6; unclear D gene. V gave up 3 bases and J gave up 9 bases, with 10 bases separating them. The CDR3 loop spans 13 amino acids. Germline CDR1 is SGHRS and CDR2 is YFSETQ. The CDR3 bases are TGCGCCAGCAGCTCGGACGGATACAACGTCCTGACTTTC. Translating gives CASSSDGYNVLTF.

The chain joins TRBV6-2 or TRBV6-3 to TRBJ2-7; the D is unclear. Deletions cut 2 bases from V and 0 bases from J, with 5 bases between. The CDR3 extends over 13 amino acids. Germline V gives CDR1 MNHEY, CDR2 SVGEGT. The CDR3 is CASSYGDSYEQYF. In DNA, the CDR3 is TGTGCCAGCAGTTACGGGGACTCCTACGAGCAGTACTTC.

The table lists this clonotype with a few counts. The rearrangement links TRBV5-4 to TRBJ2-7; TRBD2 agrees at 7 bases. V shed 0 bases and J 3 bases; nucleotides not matched to a gene: 9. The CDR3 totals 16 residues. CDR1 is SGHNT, CDR2 YYREEE, per germline (reference sequence). CDR3 bases: TGTGCCAGCAGCTTGGCGGGCGGGGGTGGATTCTACGAGCAGTACTTC. Translation gives CASSLAGGGGFYEQYF.

The J gene is TRBJ2-7, the V gene TRBV29-1; 8 bases match TRBD1. The junction had 20 bases not matched to a gene; V was cut back by 4 bases and J by 3 bases. The CDR3 totals 18 residues. Germline CDR1 reads SQVTM; CDR2 reads ANQGSEA. CDR3 DNA sequence: TGCAGCGTTGGTCAGGGGGCAAGTGTAACGGGCAAGGGCTACGAGCAGTACTTC. Residues: CSVGQGASVTGKGYEQYF.

The chain carries TRBV29-1 and TRBJ2-4, with D perhaps given as TRBD1 or TRBD2 (5 bases each). This CDR3 is 12 amino acids long. Germline V gene lookup returns CDR1 SQVTM and CDR2 ANQGSEA. V was clipped by 7 bases and J by 8 bases, with 15 bases between them. The DNA of the CDR3 is TGCAGCGCCGGGATGAGGGGAGACATTCAGTACTTC. Residues: CSAGMRGDIQYF.

This clonotype has at least ten counts. The rearrangement uses TRBV10-3 and TRBJ2-7, with D possibly being TRBD1 (5 bases). CDR3 length: 13 residues. The V end lost 6 bases, the J end lost 3 bases, and 12 bases lay between the germline ends. Per the germline V gene, CDR1 is ENHRY and CDR2 is SYGVKD. The CDR3: CAISPMDNYEQYF. As DNA, the CDR3 is TGTGCCATCAGCCCGATGGACAACTACGAGCAGTACTTC.

This clonotype appeared a few times. DNA of the CDR3: TGCAGTGCCATGGAGGACGAGACTTATCAGCCCCAGCATTTT. Its protein product is CSAMEDETYQPQHF. This chain joins TRBV20-1 and TRBJ1-5; D is unclear. The germline gives CDR1 DFQATT, CDR2 SNEGSKA (reference sequence). The CDR3 spans 14 residues. V was trimmed by 6 bases and J by 5 bases, leaving 17 bases between them.

There are a few counts of this clonotype. The chain carries TRBV19 and TRBJ2-1; D is unresolved. The germline V gene has CDR1 LNHDA and CDR2 SQIVND (reference sequence). The CDR3 has 15 amino acids. The V end lost 3 bases, the J end lost 2 bases, and 11 bases lay between the germline ends. This chain's CDR3 is CASSMDGRTYNEQFF. The CDR3 DNA reads TGTGCCAGTAGTATGGACGGGCGTACCTACAATGAGCAGTTCTTC.

This clonotype turned up a few times. The rearrangement joins TRBV29-1 to TRBJ2-4; perhaps TRBD1 as D (5 bases). This CDR3 is 14 amino acids long. Germline CDR1 SQVTM, CDR2 ANQGSEA. With 4 bases removed from V and 8 bases from J, the gap between germline ends came to 18 bases. CDR3 in DNA: TGCAGCGTTGGTGTGACAGCCACCAGCGACATTCAGTACTTC. Protein sequence: CSVGVTATSDIQYF.

This rearrangement joins TRBV19 to TRBJ2-7, with D tentatively TRBD1 or TRBD2 (5 bases each). V lost 8 bases to trimming and J lost 2 bases, with 13 bases between them. Germline V CDR1 and CDR2: LNHDA, SQIVND (reference sequence). The length of the CDR3 is 13 residues. The CDR3 nucleotides are TGTGCCAGTGCTCCGGGACGGACCTACGAGCAGTACTTC. Residues: CASAPGRTYEQYF. Together with reference TRBV19 and TRBJ2-7, the CDR3 gives the full variable domain: DGGITQSPKYLFRKEGQNVTLSCEQNLNHDAMYWYRQDPGQGLRLIYYSQIVNDFQKGDIAEGYSVSREKKESFPLTVTSAQKNPTAFYLCASAPGRTYEQYFGPGTRLTVT.

This chain uses TRBV7-9 with TRBJ1-1; D gene unclear. Germline CDR1 and CDR2: SEHNR and FQNEAQ (reference sequence). This CDR3 region has 14 residues. V gave up 1 base and J gave up 2 bases, with 8 bases separating them. The chain's CDR3 is CASSLELGNTEAFF. CDR3 in DNA: TGTGCCAGCAGCTTAGAGCTAGGCAACACTGAAGCTTTCTTT.

At least ten counts were recorded for this clonotype. The chain combines TRBV29-1 with TRBJ1-1; 7 nucleotides agree with TRBD1. The CDR3 runs 16 residues. V was pared by 3 bases and J by 2 bases, with 12 bases of the junction left unmatched. CDR1 SQVTM and CDR2 ANQGSEA come from the germline V gene. The CDR3 sequence: CSVDGQVWDENTEAFF. The CDR3 DNA reads TGCAGCGTTGACGGACAGGTATGGGATGAAAACACTGAAGCTTTCTTT.

The V call is TRBV7-9, the J call TRBJ2-7; TRBD1 is a possible D gene (6 bases). Trimming pared 5 bases from V and 2 bases from J, leaving 22 bases between. CDR1 and CDR2 (germline): SEHNR, FQNEAQ (reference sequence). This CDR3 is built from 17 residues. The chain's CDR3 is CASSPPPGTISAYEQYF. In DNA, the CDR3 is TGTGCCAGCAGCCCTCCCCCCGGGACAATCAGCGCCTACGAGCAGTACTTC.

This clonotype was detected ten times or more. The chain carries TRBV6-5 and TRBJ2-1; TRBD2 matches at 14 bases. V lost 0 bases to trimming and J lost 2 bases; unmatched junction nucleotides: 3. The V gene's germline CDR1 is MNHEY and CDR2 SVGAGI. This CDR3 comprises 18 residues. The CDR3 loop reads CASSYSRLAGGPYNEQFF. The CDR3 region has the DNA TGTGCCAGCAGTTACTCCCGACTAGCGGGAGGGCCCTACAATGAGCAGTTCTTC.

This chain connects TRBV6-2 or TRBV6-3 to TRBJ2-3; 7 nucleotides line up with TRBD2. This CDR3 is built from 16 residues. V dropped 2 bases and J dropped 4; count of bases not matched to a gene: 9. Per germline, CDR1 MNHEY and CDR2 SVGEGT. CDR3 in amino acids: CASSYPAGPPADTQYF. CDR3 in DNA: TGTGCCAGCAGTTACCCAGCGGGGCCCCCAGCAGATACGCAGTATTTT.

This chain links TRBV20-1 with TRBJ1-4; D perhaps matches TRBD1 (5 bases). The germline V gene has CDR1 DFQATT and CDR2 SNEGSKA (reference sequence). Trimming stripped 1 base from V and 4 bases from J, with 16 bases between. The CDR3 is 16 residues long. The CDR3 sequence: CSARADWGRRNEKLFF. The CDR3 DNA reads TGCAGTGCTAGAGCGGATTGGGGCCGCCGTAATGAAAAACTGTTTTTT.